Presented here are 27 T cell receptor beta chains from one specimen sequenced in a study of cytomegalovirus exposure and HLA in healthy donors. A multiplex PCR was run with 60 Vbeta primers and 13 Jbeta primers. The data were produced by immunoSEQ multiplex PCR, yet TCRdb's version contains in-frame clones alone and is incomplete. The repertoire holds about 190,000 clones, around four fifths seen once, with approximately 1.1% in the top ten. Sequences were obtained from PBMCs. These TCRs come from a woman in her 40s in good health and CMV-seronegative.

V is TRBV7-9 and J is TRBJ1-2; 7 bases are shared with TRBD1. The CDR3 has 16 residues. The germline V gene has CDR1 SEHNR and CDR2 FQNEAQ (reference sequence). The J segment lost 0 bases and the V segment lost 4 bases, leaving 8 bases of the junction unmatched. The CDR3 DNA reads as TGTGCCAGCAGCTCAGCTGACAGGGACTCTAACTATGGCTACACCTTC. This codes for CASSSADRDSNYGYTF.

The rearrangement links TRBV20-1 to TRBJ2-7, with 7 bases aligning to TRBD2. Germline CDR1 is DFQATT and CDR2 is SNEGSKA (reference sequence). The CDR3 is 11 amino acids. The trim removed 6 bases at V and 6 bases at J, leaving 5 bases unmatched. This CDR3 is CSAAGAGEQYF. As DNA, the CDR3 is TGCAGTGCGGCGGGAGCGGGCGAGCAGTACTTC.

V usage is TRBV30 and J usage is TRBJ1-4; TRBD1 aligns across 9 bases. V lost 5 bases, J lost 8 bases, and 6 bases stayed unmatched. The CDR3 loop spans 13 amino acids. Germline CDR1 reads GTSNPN; CDR2 reads SVGIG (reference sequence). DNA for the CDR3: TGTGCCTGGGACGTGGGACAGGGAGAAAAACTGTTTTTT. This translates into CAWDVGQGEKLFF.

This chain joins TRBV6-5 and TRBJ1-1; 7 bases are a match to TRBD1. The CDR3 consists of 13 residues. Trimming took 6 bases from V and 1 from J; bases not matched to a gene: 2. The germline V gene encodes CDR1 MNHEY and CDR2 SVGAGI. The CDR3 loop is CASRQGPNTEAFF. DNA of the CDR3: TGTGCCAGCAGACAGGGGCCGAACACTGAAGCTTTCTTT.

The rearrangement links TRBV5-1 to TRBJ2-3; possible D gene TRBD1, 5 bases. Germline V gene lookup returns CDR1 SGHRS and CDR2 YFSETQ. V was clipped by 0 bases and J by 0 bases, with 11 bases between them. The CDR3 consists of 16 residues. The CDR3 sequence: CASSLEGRASTDTQYF. In nucleotides, the CDR3 is TGCGCCAGCAGCTTGGAGGGCAGGGCTAGCACAGATACGCAGTATTTT.

J is TRBJ1-4 and V is TRBV19; maybe TRBD1 (5 bases). The CDR3 contains 14 residues. Germline V gene sequence: CDR1 LNHDA, CDR2 SQIVND (reference sequence). Trimming shortened V by 10 bases and J by 7 bases, and 19 bases separated the two germline ends. The CDR3 coding sequence is TGTGCCATTAGAGACTCAGGGAGGGGTGAAAAACTGTTTTTT. This gives the protein CAIRDSGRGEKLFF.

This chain joins TRBV7-9 and TRBJ2-1, with 13 bases lining up with TRBD2. In germline, CDR1 is SEHNR, CDR2 FQNEAQ (reference sequence). After removal of 1 base from V and 8 bases from J, the junction contained 5 bases not matched to a gene. The CDR3 sequence is 16 residues long. CDR3 nucleotides: TGTGCCAGCAGCTTAGGGGGACTAGCGGGGTTTGATGAGCAGTTCTTC. Its protein is CASSLGGLAGFDEQFF.

V is TRBV7-8 and J is TRBJ1-2, with a weak D call TRBD1 (5 bases). V lost 3 bases and J 8 bases, leaving 25 bases between the germline ends. Germline loops: CDR1 SGHVS, CDR2 FQNEAQ. CDR3 length: 17 residues. The CDR3 is CASSLVREGRPKEGYTF. CDR3 DNA sequence: TGTGCCAGCAGCTTGGTTCGGGAGGGACGGCCTAAGGAGGGCTACACCTTC.

This clone was picked up a small number of times. This chain connects TRBV7-9 to TRBJ1-5; a possible D gene is TRBD1 (6 bases). Germline assignment: CDR1 SEHNR and CDR2 FQNEAQ (reference sequence). The CDR3 extends over 14 amino acids. V was trimmed by 4 bases and J by 9 bases, leaving 16 bases between them. DNA for the CDR3: TGTGCCAGCAGCTCCGACAGGCATGGGGGGCCCCAGCATTTT. Amino acids: CASSSDRHGGPQHF.

J is TRBJ1-1 and V is TRBV11-3; possible D gene TRBD1, 5 bases. Per germline, CDR1 SGHNT and CDR2 YENEEA. CDR3 size: 16 residues. With 5 bases removed from V and 1 base from J, the gap between germline ends came to 17 bases. CDR3 DNA sequence: TGTGCCAGCAGCACCGTAATGACCACAGGGAACACTGAAGCTTTCTTT. Its protein product is CASSTVMTTGNTEAFF.

The rearrangement joins TRBV5-4 to TRBJ1-2; D possibly corresponds to TRBD1 (6 bases). Trimming removed 0 bases at V and 0 bases at J, with 9 bases between. The germline V gene has CDR1 SGHNT and CDR2 YYREEE (reference sequence). The CDR3 consists of 15 residues. In DNA, the CDR3 is TGTGCCAGCAGCTTGGCAGGGGCCGCTAACTATGGCTACACCTTC. Translated: CASSLAGAANYGYTF.

This clone has only a few counts. The chain is built from TRBV27 and TRBJ1-1, with D unclear. Trimming removed 5 bases from V and 0 bases from J, with 13 bases in between. The CDR3 runs to 15 residues. The germline CDR1 and CDR2 sequences are MNHEY and SMNVEV (reference sequence). The CDR3 protein is CASSPRLFLNTEAFF. The DNA for the CDR3 is TGTGCCAGCAGTCCTAGACTGTTCTTGAACACTGAAGCTTTCTTT.

This chain joins TRBV5-6 and TRBJ2-7; D remains ambiguous. This CDR3 comprises 11 residues. The V gene lost 1 base and the J gene lost 3 bases, with 2 bases spanning the gap. Germline lookup yields CDR1 SGHDT and CDR2 YYEEEE. As DNA, the CDR3 is TGTGCCAGCAGCTTGTACTACGAGCAGTACTTC. Its translation is CASSLYYEQYF.

The rearrangement links TRBV13 to TRBJ1-1; a possible D gene is TRBD1 (5 bases). Germline CDR1 is PRHDT and CDR2 is FYEKMQ (reference sequence). Trimming stripped 4 bases from V and 6 bases from J, with 9 bases between. This CDR3 has 12 amino acids. This chain's CDR3 is CASSSDNPEAFF. CDR3 in DNA: TGTGCCAGCAGCTCGGACAACCCTGAAGCTTTCTTT.

The chain links TRBV10-3 to TRBJ2-1, with 13 bases fitting TRBD2. Germline trimming cut 6 bases from V and 8 bases from J; bases unmatched to any gene: 10. In germline, CDR1 is ENHRY, CDR2 SYGVKD. The CDR3 covers 16 residues. The CDR3 region has the DNA TGTGCCATCAGACGGACTAGCGGGAGCAATGGCGATGAGCAGTTCTTC. It translates to CAIRRTSGSNGDEQFF.

The V call is TRBV7-3, the J call TRBJ2-1; 8 bases align to TRBD2. This CDR3 has 15 residues. Looked up from germline, CDR1 is SGHTA and CDR2 is FQGTGA. The trim removed 5 bases at V and 0 bases at J, leaving 3 bases unmatched. Here the CDR3 DNA reads TGTGCCAGCAGCACAACTAGCGGCTCCTACAATGAGCAGTTCTTC. Its translation is CASSTTSGSYNEQFF. Filled out from reference TRBV7-3 and TRBJ2-1, the complete variable domain reads GAGVSQTPSNKVTEKGKYVELRCDPISGHTALYWYRQSLGQGPEFLIYFQGTGAADDSGLPNDRFFAVRPEGSVSTLKIQRTERGDSAVYLCASSTTSGSYNEQFFGPGTRLTVL.

This clone was found a few times. The V gene is TRBV5-4, the J gene TRBJ2-1; the match to TRBD2 covers 8 bases. Germline V gene lookup returns CDR1 SGHNT and CDR2 YYREEE (reference sequence). V gave up 4 bases and J gave up 5 bases; unmatched junction bases: 11. The CDR3 is made up of 16 amino acids. DNA of the CDR3: TGTGCCAGCAGCAGAGCCAACGGGAGGGCCCACAATGAGCAGTTCTTC. Amino acids: CASSRANGRAHNEQFF.

This rearrangement joins TRBV7-9 to TRBJ2-5; 8 bases are a match to TRBD2. The CDR3 totals 14 residues. Unmatched junction bases numbered 6, after V lost 4 bases and J lost 5 bases. The germline CDR1 and CDR2 sequences are SEHNR and FQNEAQ (reference sequence). CDR3 sequence: CASSSSGRWETQYF. The CDR3 region has the DNA TGTGCCAGCAGCTCCAGCGGGAGATGGGAGACCCAGTACTTC.

Written as DNA, the CDR3 is TGTGCCAGTAGTGTGGGACTAGCGGGCCATGAGCAGTTCTTC. The encoded protein is CASSVGLAGHEQFF. This rearrangement joins TRBV19 to TRBJ2-1, with 12 bases identical to TRBD2. V lost 5 bases to trimming and J lost 8 bases; unmatched junction nucleotides: 4. This CDR3 is built from 14 residues. The germline CDR1 and CDR2 sequences are LNHDA and SQIVND (reference sequence). The whole variable domain, remainder taken from reference TRBV19 and TRBJ2-1, is DGGITQSPKYLFRKEGQNVTLSCEQNLNHDAMYWYRQDPGQGLRLIYYSQIVNDFQKGDIAEGYSVSREKKESFPLTVTSAQKNPTAFYLCASSVGLAGHEQFFGPGTRLTVL.

J is TRBJ2-7 and V is TRBV15; 9 bases are shared with TRBD2. The V gene end was trimmed by 0 bases and the J gene end by 2 bases; junction bases not matched to a gene: 2. The CDR3 runs to 15 residues. Germline assignment: CDR1 LNHNV and CDR2 YYDKDF (reference sequence). The CDR3 DNA reads TGTGCCACCAGCAGAGATGCGGGGGGGACCTACGAGCAGTACGTC. This gives the protein CATSRDAGGTYEQYV.

The J gene is TRBJ1-2, the V gene TRBV19; 7 bases map to TRBD1. Germline loops: CDR1 LNHDA, CDR2 SQIVND (reference sequence). The CDR3 covers 14 residues. The V gene end was trimmed by 4 bases and the J gene end by 2 bases; junction bases not matched to a gene: 4. The CDR3 reads CASSKGQSNYGYTF. The CDR3 DNA reads TGTGCCAGTAGTAAGGGACAGTCAAACTATGGCTACACCTTC.

This chain links TRBV5-4 with TRBJ2-1, with 7 positions matching TRBD2. CDR1 is SGHNT and CDR2 is YYREEE in the germline V gene (reference sequence). CDR3 length: 15 residues. Losses at the gene ends were 4 bases for V and 7 bases for J; bases not matched to a gene: 11. The CDR3, as DNA: TGTGCCAGCAGCCCAGGACTAGTAAGAGGAAATGAGCAGTTCTTC. This translates into CASSPGLVRGNEQFF.

The J gene is TRBJ2-4, the V gene TRBV7-9; D remains ambiguous. Germline V gives CDR1 SEHNR, CDR2 FQNEAQ (reference sequence). The germline V and J ends were trimmed by 1 base and 5 bases, with 15 bases remaining between them. There are 16 residues in the CDR3. CDR3 loop: CASSLGRNPSQNIQYF. The DNA of the CDR3 is TGTGCCAGCAGCTTAGGCAGGAATCCGTCGCAAAACATTCAGTACTTC.

This clone showed up just a few times. The V call is TRBV10-3, the J call TRBJ1-2; no firm D call. CDR1 ENHRY and CDR2 SYGVKD come from the germline V gene. This CDR3 region has 12 residues. V was pared by 8 bases and J by 8 bases, with 15 bases between. This chain's CDR3 is CAIHGDDGGYTF. The CDR3 DNA reads as TGTGCCATCCACGGGGATGACGGAGGCTACACCTTC.

V usage is TRBV7-8 and J usage is TRBJ2-7; possible D gene TRBD1, 5 bases. This CDR3 has 17 amino acids. V gave up 5 bases and J gave up 0 bases, with 20 bases separating them. CDR1 is SGHVS and CDR2 is FQNEAQ in the germline V gene. CDR3 DNA sequence: TGTGCCAGCAGCCGCGACCGTGGACACAGTCTCTCCTACGAGCAGTACTTC. Amino acid sequence: CASSRDRGHSLSYEQYF.

This chain joins TRBV15 and TRBJ1-4; D is possibly TRBD1 (5 bases). Germline loops: CDR1 LNHNV, CDR2 YYDKDF (reference sequence). Trimming removed 1 base from V and 8 bases from J, with 17 bases in between. The length of the CDR3 is 16 residues. CDR3 in amino acids: CATSRAVGRATEKLFF. DNA of the CDR3: TGTGCCACCAGCAGAGCAGTCGGCAGGGCGACAGAAAAACTGTTTTTT.

The V and J genes are TRBV6-6 and TRBJ1-5; TRBD1 might be the D (6 bases). The CDR3 runs 13 residues. V gave up 7 bases and J gave up 6 bases, with 13 bases separating them. The germline V gene has CDR1 MNHNY and CDR2 SVGAGI (reference sequence). The CDR3 reads CASTEGGRQPQHF. CDR3 nucleotide sequence: TGTGCCAGCACCGAGGGGGGGCGTCAGCCCCAGCATTTT.